This section outlines one T cell receptor beta chain sequence together with its context. This entry belongs to a study of blood T cell repertoires in COVID-19. Turning to the study itself: Material from acute and convalescent COVID-19 was sourced from the United States, Italy and Spain. Sources were T cells, B-cell-depleted T cells, or PBMCs; the material itself was cDNA or gDNA.

In the study's own analysis: Estimated nucleated cell counts came from reference gene primer amplification. Using immunoSEQ multiplex PCR, the repertoire was profiled, and TCRdb retains in-frame clones only, with some absent. Clone size and the V and J calls come from that table; the DNA yielded D and trimming. Of 150,000 to 200,000 clones in the sample, about 88% are singletons; the top ten hold roughly 7%. The CDR3 runs to 13 residues. Looked up from germline, CDR1 is SGHDN and CDR2 is FVKESK. Between the trimmed V and J ends, which lost 1 base and 2 bases, there was a span of 5 bases. This clonotype was sampled from a woman of 80 years or more in a cohort sampled during active or convalescent COVID-19. The rearrangement joins TRBV14 to TRBJ1-1; D remains ambiguous. Specimen: peripheral blood. In nucleotides, the CDR3 is TGTGCCAGCAGCCAAGTAGTAAACACTGAAGCTTTCTTT. Its translation: CASSQVVNTEAFF.